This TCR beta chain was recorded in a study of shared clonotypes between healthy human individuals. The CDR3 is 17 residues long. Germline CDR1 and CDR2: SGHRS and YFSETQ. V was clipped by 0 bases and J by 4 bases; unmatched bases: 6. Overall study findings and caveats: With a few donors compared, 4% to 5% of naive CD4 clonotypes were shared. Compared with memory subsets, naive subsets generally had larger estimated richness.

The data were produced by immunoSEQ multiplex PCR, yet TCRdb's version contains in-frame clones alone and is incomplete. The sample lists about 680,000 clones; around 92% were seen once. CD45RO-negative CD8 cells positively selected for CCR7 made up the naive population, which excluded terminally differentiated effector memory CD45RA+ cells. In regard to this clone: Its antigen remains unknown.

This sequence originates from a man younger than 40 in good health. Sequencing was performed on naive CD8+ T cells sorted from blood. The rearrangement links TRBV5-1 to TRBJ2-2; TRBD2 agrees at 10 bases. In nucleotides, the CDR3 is TGCGCCAGCAGCTTGGATACGACTAGCGGGTCCACCGGGGAGCTGTTTTTT. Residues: CASSLDTTSGSTGELFF.